A selection of T cell receptor beta chains follows, all from one sample in a study of blood T cell repertoires in COVID-19. Measured with immunoSEQ multiplex PCR; TCRdb has only the in-frame clones, and not every one. The sample consists of some 250,000 clones, roughly nine tenths of them appearing once. Sequenced: peripheral blood. The receptor source for this set is a woman under 40 with COVID-19, enrolled during active disease. CDR3s include the opening cysteine and the closing phenylalanine or tryptophan. The D gene is left open where the match is weak. The size entry is marked missing in some rows and otherwise reads once, few, many or a size class.

D	size	V	J	CDR3	DNA
-	-	TRBV7-9	TRBJ1-6	CASSPLEYSPLHF	TGTGCCAGCAGCCCCCTAGAATATTCACCCCTCCACTTT
-	-	TRBV5-1	TRBJ2-7	CASSLAGSYEQYF	TGCGCCAGCAGCTTGGCCGGGTCTTACGAGCAGTACTTC
-	once	TRBV20-1	TRBJ2-3	CSASYPDTQYF	TGCAGTGCTAGCTACCCAGATACGCAGTATTTT
-	-	TRBV2	TRBJ1-2	CASSEEAVTLWGHNSYTF	TGTGCCAGCAGTGAAGAAGCTGTAACATTGTGGGGACATAATAGCTACACCTTC
TRBD2	-	TRBV3-1/TRBV3-2	TRBJ2-7	CASSQDWRGAQSEQYF	TGTGCCAGCAGCCAAGATTGGCGGGGGGCCCAGTCCGAGCAGTACTTC
-	-	TRBV5-1	TRBJ2-5	CASNRQGLAQETQYF	TGCGCCAGCAACCGGCAGGGGTTGGCCCAAGAGACCCAGTACTTC
TRBD1	-	TRBV5-4	TRBJ1-3	CASSPGQGTNTIYF	TGTGCCAGCAGCCCGGGACAGGGTACAAACACCATATATTTT
-	-	TRBV12-3/TRBV12-4	TRBJ1-5	CASSLAGAQPQHF	TGTGCCAGCAGTTTAGCAGGGGCTCAGCCCCAGCATTTT
-	-	TRBV2	TRBJ1-2	CATRQGSRGYTF	TGTGCCACCCGCCAGGGGAGTAGGGGCTACACCTTC
TRBD1	-	TRBV29-1	TRBJ1-5	CSVGVQGADQPQHF	TGCAGCGTTGGGGTACAGGGGGCAGATCAGCCCCAGCATTTT
-	-	TRBV30	TRBJ1-2	CAWSPNLYGYTF	TGTGCCTGGAGTCCAAACTTATATGGCTACACCTTC
-	once	TRBV6-1	TRBJ1-5	CASSERWGGNQPQHF	TGTGCCAGCAGTGAACGATGGGGGGGTAATCAGCCCCAGCATTTT
-	once	TRBV11-1	TRBJ2-5	CARQGGETQYF	TGTGCCAGACAGGGGGGGGAGACCCAGTACTTC
-	-	TRBV20-1	TRBJ1-2	CSASVQRQGYTF	TGCAGTGCTAGTGTGCAGCGTCAGGGCTACACCTTC
TRBD1	once	TRBV30	TRBJ1-2	CACHQGARGYTF	TGTGCCTGCCATCAGGGGGCTCGTGGCTACACCTTC
TRBD1	-	TRBV18	TRBJ1-5	CASSPRGTEISNQPQHF	TGTGCCAGCTCACCACGGGGGACAGAAATTAGCAATCAGCCCCAGCATTTT
TRBD1	-	TRBV5-1	TRBJ1-1	CASSLGDRSATEAFF	TGCGCCAGCAGCTTGGGGGACAGGTCTGCCACTGAAGCTTTCTTT
-	-	TRBV5-1	TRBJ2-5	CASSLHSQETQYF	TGCGCCAGCAGCTTGCACAGCCAAGAGACCCAGTACTTC
TRBD1	-	TRBV6-5	TRBJ1-5	CASRETGGYQPQHF	TGTGCCAGCAGAGAGACAGGGGGCTATCAGCCCCAGCATTTT
TRBD1	-	TRBV6-5	TRBJ1-2	CALSRQGAPNYGYTF	TGTGCCTTATCGAGACAGGGTGCCCCGAACTATGGCTACACCTTC
TRBD2	-	TRBV9	TRBJ2-3	CASSSAGGRTDTQYF	TGTGCCAGCAGCTCGGCGGGGGGTCGGACAGATACGCAGTATTTT
-	-	TRBV29-1	TRBJ2-7	CSGRDTITYEQYF	TGCAGCGGCCGGGACACAATCACCTACGAGCAGTACTTC
-	-	TRBV29-1	TRBJ2-3	CSVPGYTQYF	TGCAGCGTACCAGGATATACGCAGTATTTT
TRBD2	-	TRBV19	TRBJ2-1	CASSHPGGEQFF	TGTGCCAGTAGTCACCCGGGGGGTGAGCAGTTCTTC
TRBD1	many	TRBV7-6	TRBJ2-1	CASSPRSGQGNEQFF	TGTGCCAGCAGCCCGCGATCGGGACAGGGAAATGAGCAGTTCTTC
-	-	TRBV9	TRBJ1-1	CASSVGQGTEAFF	TGTGCCAGCAGCGTAGGACAAGGAACTGAAGCTTTCTTT
-	-	TRBV19	TRBJ2-7	CASSMYPDKVESYEQYF	TGTGCCAGTAGTATGTACCCGGACAAGGTGGAGTCCTACGAGCAGTACTTC
-	-	TRBV5-4	TRBJ1-2	CASSLDGGYRDPGYTF	TGTGCCAGCAGCTTGGATGGGGGCTACAGGGATCCTGGCTACACCTTC
-	-	TRBV5-1	TRBJ1-3	CASSRNPDTGNTIYF	TGCGCCAGCAGCCGCAACCCGGACACTGGAAACACCATATATTTT
TRBD1	once	TRBV24-1	TRBJ1-2	CATSDSGTGNSGYTF	TGTGCCACCAGTGATTCAGGGACAGGGAACTCTGGCTACACCTTC
TRBD1	-	TRBV5-1	TRBJ1-2	CASSTGAYGYTF	TGCGCCAGCAGCACAGGGGCTTATGGCTACACCTTC
-	-	TRBV4-1	TRBJ2-7	CASSTRRSSYEQYF	TGCGCCAGCAGCACCCGCCGGAGCTCCTACGAGCAGTACTTC
-	-	TRBV30	TRBJ2-7	CAWSVGEVEQYF	TGTGCCTGGAGTGTAGGGGAGGTCGAGCAGTACTTC
-	-	TRBV7-8	TRBJ1-5	CASSPRTTGWLNQPQHF	TGTGCCAGCAGCCCCAGGACGACGGGGTGGTTGAATCAGCCCCAGCATTTT
-	-	TRBV6-1	TRBJ1-3	CASSEAYGGHGGNTIYF	TGTGCCAGCAGTGAAGCCTACGGAGGGCATGGTGGAAACACCATATATTTT
-	-	TRBV6-5	TRBJ1-2	CASSPYRFVSYGYTF	TGTGCCAGCAGTCCCTATCGTTTCGTATCCTATGGCTACACCTTC
TRBD1	-	TRBV19	TRBJ2-4	CASSIGYRGPGGIQYF	TGTGCCAGTAGTATAGGCTACAGGGGGCCGGGGGGCATTCAGTACTTC
-	-	TRBV25-1	TRBJ1-5	CASSDAGSINQPQHF	TGTGCCAGCAGTGATGCCGGGTCAATCAATCAGCCCCAGCATTTT
-	-	TRBV3-1/TRBV3-2	TRBJ1-3	CASSHDGSGNTIYF	TGTGCCAGCAGCCATGACGGGTCCGGAAACACCATATATTTT
-	-	TRBV24-1	TRBJ2-3	CATSVIVDKDTQYF	TGTGCCACCAGTGTCATCGTGGACAAAGATACGCAGTATTTT
-	-	TRBV10-2	TRBJ1-1	CASSREVNTEAFF	TGCGCCAGCAGTCGGGAGGTAAACACTGAAGCTTTCTTT